This T cell receptor (beta chain) was captured in a study of shared clonotypes between healthy human individuals. V shed 6 bases and J shed 3 bases, with 12 bases lying between them. The CDR3 length is 13 residues. Per germline, CDR1 SEHNR and CDR2 FQNEAQ (reference sequence). CD45RO-negative CD8 cells positively selected for CCR7 made up the naive population, which excluded terminally differentiated effector memory CD45RA+ cells. Original analysis: Because ImmunoSEQ provided only junction sequences with no quality scores, the filtering differed. The repertoire was sequenced with immunoSEQ multiplex PCR; TCRdb's copy has only in-frame clones and lacks some. V and J calls and clone size are as listed in that table; D and trimming were resolved from the DNA. The top ten clones hold 0.3% of a sample with around 580,000 clones, about 98% of them seen once.

This clonotype was sampled from a man under 40 in good health. This chain joins TRBV7-9 and TRBJ2-7, with D perhaps matching TRBD1 (6 bases). Sequenced sample: naive CD8+ T cells sorted from blood. CDR3 region: CASRDTRGYEQYF. CDR3 DNA: TGTGCCAGCAGAGACACCAGGGGCTACGAGCAGTACTTC. The full variable domain, rest sourced from reference TRBV7-9 and TRBJ2-7, is DTGVSQNPRHKITKRGQNVTFRCDPISEHNRLYWYRQTLGQGPEFLTYFQNEAQLEKSRLLSDRFSAERPKGSFSTLEIQRTEQGDSAMYLCASRDTRGYEQYFGPGTRLTVT.